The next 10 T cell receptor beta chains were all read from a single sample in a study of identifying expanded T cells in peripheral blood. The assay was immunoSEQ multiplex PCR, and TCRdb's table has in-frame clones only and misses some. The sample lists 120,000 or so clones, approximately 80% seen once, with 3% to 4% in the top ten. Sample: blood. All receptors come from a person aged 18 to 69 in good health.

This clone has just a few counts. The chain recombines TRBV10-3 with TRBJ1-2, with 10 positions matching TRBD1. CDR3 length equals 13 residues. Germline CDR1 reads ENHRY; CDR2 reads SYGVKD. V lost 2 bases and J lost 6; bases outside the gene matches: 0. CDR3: CAISEGQGDGYTF. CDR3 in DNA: TGTGCCATCAGTGAGGGACAGGGGGATGGCTACACCTTC.

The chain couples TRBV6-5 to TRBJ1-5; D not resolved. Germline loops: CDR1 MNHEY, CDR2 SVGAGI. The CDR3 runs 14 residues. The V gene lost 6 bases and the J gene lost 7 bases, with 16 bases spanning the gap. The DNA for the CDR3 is TGTGCCAGCAGCCGCGGGGTGGGCGAACAGCCCCAGCATTTT. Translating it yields CASSRGVGEQPQHF.

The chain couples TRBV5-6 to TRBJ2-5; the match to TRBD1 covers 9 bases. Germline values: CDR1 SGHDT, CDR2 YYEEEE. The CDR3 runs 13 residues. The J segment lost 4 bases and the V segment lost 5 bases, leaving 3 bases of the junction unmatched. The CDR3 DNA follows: TGTGCCAGCAGACACAGGGGGCGAGAGACCCAGTACTTC. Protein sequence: CASRHRGRETQYF.

CDR3 in amino acids: CASSLEAPLQGAGGYGYTF. The CDR3 DNA reads as TGTGCCAGCAGCTTAGAGGCTCCGTTGCAGGGGGCCGGTGGCTATGGCTACACCTTC. This chain joins TRBV7-6 and TRBJ1-2, with 8 bases that match TRBD1. Germline trimming cut 1 base from V and 4 bases from J; bases unmatched to any gene: 17. The CDR3 has 19 residues. Germline lookup yields CDR1 SGHVS and CDR2 FNYEAQ.

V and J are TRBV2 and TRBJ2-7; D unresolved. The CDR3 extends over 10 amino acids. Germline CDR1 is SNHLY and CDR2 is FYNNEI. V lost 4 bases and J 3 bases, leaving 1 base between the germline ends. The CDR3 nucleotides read TGTGCCAGCAGTGTCTACGAGCAGTACTTC. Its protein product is CASSVYEQYF. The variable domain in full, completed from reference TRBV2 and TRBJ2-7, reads EPEVTQTPSHQVTQMGQEVILRCVPISNHLYFYWYRQILGQKVEFLVSFYNNEISEKSEIFDDQFSVERPDGSNFTLKIRSTKLEDSAMYFCASSVYEQYFGPGTRLTVT.

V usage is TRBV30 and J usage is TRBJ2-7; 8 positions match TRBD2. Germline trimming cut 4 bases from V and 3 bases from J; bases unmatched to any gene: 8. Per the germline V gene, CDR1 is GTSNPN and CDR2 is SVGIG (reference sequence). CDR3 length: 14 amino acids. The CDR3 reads CAWNSGAGDYEQYF. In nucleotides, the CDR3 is TGTGCCTGGAATAGTGGAGCGGGGGACTACGAGCAGTACTTC.

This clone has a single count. The CDR3 DNA reads as TGCAGCGCTGGGTCCAAACAGGGATACGAGCAGTACTTC. Protein: CSAGSKQGYEQYF. This chain links TRBV29-1 with TRBJ2-7, with D perhaps matching TRBD1 (6 bases). Germline V gives CDR1 SQVTM, CDR2 ANQGSEA. Trimming cost V 7 bases and J 4 bases, with 17 bases left between them. The CDR3 spans 13 residues.

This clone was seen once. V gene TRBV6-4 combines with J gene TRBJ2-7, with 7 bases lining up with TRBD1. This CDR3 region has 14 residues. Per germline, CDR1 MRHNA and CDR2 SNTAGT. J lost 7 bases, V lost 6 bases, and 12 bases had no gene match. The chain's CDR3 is CASRPGGASGEQYF. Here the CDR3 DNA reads TGTGCCAGCAGGCCAGGGGGAGCCTCTGGGGAGCAGTACTTC.

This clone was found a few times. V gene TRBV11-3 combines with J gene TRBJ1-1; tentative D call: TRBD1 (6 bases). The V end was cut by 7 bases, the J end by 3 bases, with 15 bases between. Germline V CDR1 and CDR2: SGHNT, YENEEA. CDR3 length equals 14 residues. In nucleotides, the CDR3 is TGTGCCAGCATCAGCGAAGGGGGGTACACTGAAGCTTTCTTT. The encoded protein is CASISEGGYTEAFF.

The CDR3 protein is CASSLYRGTANYGYTF. In nucleotides, the CDR3 is TGTGCCAGCAGCTTATACAGGGGAACCGCTAACTATGGCTACACCTTC. The chain carries TRBV7-9 and TRBJ1-2; 7 bases line up with TRBD1. Germline loops: CDR1 SEHNR, CDR2 FQNEAQ (reference sequence). This CDR3 has 16 residues. V shed 2 bases and J 0 bases; nucleotides not matched to a gene: 6.